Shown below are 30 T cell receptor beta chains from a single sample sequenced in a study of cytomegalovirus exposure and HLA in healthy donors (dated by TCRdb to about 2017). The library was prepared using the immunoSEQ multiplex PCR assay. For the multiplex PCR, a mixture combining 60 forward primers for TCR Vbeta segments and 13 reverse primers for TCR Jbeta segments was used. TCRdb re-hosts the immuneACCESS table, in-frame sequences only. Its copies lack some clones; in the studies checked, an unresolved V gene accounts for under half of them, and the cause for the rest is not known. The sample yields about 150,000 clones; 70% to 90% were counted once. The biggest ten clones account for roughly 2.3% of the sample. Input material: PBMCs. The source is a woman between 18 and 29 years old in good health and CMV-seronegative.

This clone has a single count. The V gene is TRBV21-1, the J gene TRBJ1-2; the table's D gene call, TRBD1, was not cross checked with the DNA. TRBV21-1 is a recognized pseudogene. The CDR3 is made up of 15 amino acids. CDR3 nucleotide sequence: TGTGCCAGCAGGACCCCCGGCGGGACAGCCTATGGCTACACCTTC. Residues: CASRTPGGTAYGYTF.

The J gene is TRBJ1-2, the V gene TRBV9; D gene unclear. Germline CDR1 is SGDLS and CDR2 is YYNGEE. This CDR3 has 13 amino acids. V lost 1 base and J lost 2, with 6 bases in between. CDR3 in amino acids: CASSVTGNYGYTF. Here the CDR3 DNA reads TGTGCCAGCAGCGTAACCGGGAACTATGGCTACACCTTC.

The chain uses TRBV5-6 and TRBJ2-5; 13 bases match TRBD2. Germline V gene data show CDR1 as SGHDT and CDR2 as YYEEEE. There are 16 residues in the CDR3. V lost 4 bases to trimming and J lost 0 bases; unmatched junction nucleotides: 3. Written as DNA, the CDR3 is TGTGCCAGCAGCCAGACTAGCGGGGGGTACCAAGAGACCCAGTACTTC. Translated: CASSQTSGGYQETQYF.

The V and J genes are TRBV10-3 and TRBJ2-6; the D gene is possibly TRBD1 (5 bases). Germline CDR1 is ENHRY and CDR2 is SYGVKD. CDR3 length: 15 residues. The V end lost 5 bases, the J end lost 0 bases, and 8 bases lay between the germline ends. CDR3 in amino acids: CAISRGTSGANVLTF. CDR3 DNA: TGTGCCATCAGTAGGGGCACCTCTGGGGCCAACGTCCTGACTTTC.

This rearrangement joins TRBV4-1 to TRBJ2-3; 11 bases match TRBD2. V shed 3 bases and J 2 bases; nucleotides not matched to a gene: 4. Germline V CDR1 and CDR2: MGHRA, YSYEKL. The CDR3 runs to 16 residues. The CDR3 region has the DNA TGCGCCAGCAGCCAGACACTAGCGGGAGCCACAGATACGCAGTATTTT. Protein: CASSQTLAGATDTQYF.

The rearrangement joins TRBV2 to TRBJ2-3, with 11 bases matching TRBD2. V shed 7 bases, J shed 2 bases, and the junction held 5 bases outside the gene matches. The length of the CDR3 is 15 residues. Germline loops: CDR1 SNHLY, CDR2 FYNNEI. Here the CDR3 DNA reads TGTGCCAGCATTAGACTAGCGGGGCTCACAGATACGCAGTATTTT. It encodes CASIRLAGLTDTQYF.

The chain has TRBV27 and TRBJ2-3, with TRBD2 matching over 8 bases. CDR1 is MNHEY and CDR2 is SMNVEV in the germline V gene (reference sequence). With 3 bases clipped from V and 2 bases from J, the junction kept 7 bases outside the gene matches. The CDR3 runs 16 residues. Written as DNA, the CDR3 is TGTGCCAGCAGTTTTTTTGCGGGGGGAACCACAGATACGCAGTATTTT. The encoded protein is CASSFFAGGTTDTQYF.

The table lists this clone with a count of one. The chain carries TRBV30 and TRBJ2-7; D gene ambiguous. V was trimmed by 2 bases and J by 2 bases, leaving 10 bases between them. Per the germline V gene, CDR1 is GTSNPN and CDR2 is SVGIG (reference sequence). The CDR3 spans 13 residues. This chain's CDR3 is CAWSPGGPYEQYF. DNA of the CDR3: TGTGCCTGGAGTCCCGGCGGCCCCTACGAGCAGTACTTC.

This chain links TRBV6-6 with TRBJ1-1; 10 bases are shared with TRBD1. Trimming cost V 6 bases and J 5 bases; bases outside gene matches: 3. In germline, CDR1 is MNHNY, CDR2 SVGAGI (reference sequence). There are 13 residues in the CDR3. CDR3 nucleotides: TGTGCCAGCAGATGGACAGGGGGTACTGAAGCTTTCTTT. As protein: CASRWTGGTEAFF.

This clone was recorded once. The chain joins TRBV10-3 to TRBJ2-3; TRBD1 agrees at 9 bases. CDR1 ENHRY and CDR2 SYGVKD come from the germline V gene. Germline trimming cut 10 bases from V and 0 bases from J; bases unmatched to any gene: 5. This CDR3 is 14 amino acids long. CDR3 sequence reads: CASDRGRSTDTQYF. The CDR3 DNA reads TGTGCCAGCGACAGGGGGAGAAGCACAGATACGCAGTATTTT.

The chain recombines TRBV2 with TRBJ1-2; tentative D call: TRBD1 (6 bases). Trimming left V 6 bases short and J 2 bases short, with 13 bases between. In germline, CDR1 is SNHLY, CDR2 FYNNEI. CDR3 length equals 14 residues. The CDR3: CASRTYRENYGYTF. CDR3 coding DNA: TGTGCCAGCAGGACATACAGGGAGAACTATGGCTACACCTTC.

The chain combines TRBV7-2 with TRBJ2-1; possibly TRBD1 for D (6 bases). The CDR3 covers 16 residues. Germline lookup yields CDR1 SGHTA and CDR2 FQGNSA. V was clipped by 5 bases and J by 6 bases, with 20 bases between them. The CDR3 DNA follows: TGTGCCAGCAGCCCGCCGGGACAAAAGATCACCAATGAGCAGTTCTTC. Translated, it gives CASSPPGQKITNEQFF.

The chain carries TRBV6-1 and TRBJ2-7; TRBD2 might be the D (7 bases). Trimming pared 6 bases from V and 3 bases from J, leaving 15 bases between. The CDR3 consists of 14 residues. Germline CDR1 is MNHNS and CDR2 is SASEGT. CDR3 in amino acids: CASSGGGGFYEQYF. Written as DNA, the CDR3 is TGTGCCAGCAGCGGGGGCGGGGGCTTCTACGAGCAGTACTTC.

CDR3 protein: CASSRDQGNSPLHF. CDR3 coding DNA: TGTGCCAGTTCCAGGGATCAAGGGAATTCACCCCTCCACTTT. The rearrangement links TRBV28 to TRBJ1-6; D may be TRBD1 (5 bases). The ends were cut back, 9 bases at V and 7 bases at J, with 16 bases in the middle. Germline CDR1 reads MDHEN; CDR2 reads SYDVKM. This CDR3 is 14 amino acids long.

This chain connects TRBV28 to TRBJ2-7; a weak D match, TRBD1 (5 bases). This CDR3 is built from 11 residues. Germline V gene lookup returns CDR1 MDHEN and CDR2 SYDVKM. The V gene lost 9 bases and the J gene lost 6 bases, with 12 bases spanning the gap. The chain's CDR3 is CASAGLLEQYF. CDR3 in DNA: TGTGCCAGTGCAGGGCTCCTCGAGCAGTACTTC.

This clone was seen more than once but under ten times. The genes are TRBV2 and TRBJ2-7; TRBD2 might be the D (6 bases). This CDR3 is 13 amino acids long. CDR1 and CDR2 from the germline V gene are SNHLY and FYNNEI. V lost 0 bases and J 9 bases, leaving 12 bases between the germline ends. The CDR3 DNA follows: TGTGCCAGCAGTGAAGCGCTTCGGGAGTCGCAGTACTTC. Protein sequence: CASSEALRESQYF.

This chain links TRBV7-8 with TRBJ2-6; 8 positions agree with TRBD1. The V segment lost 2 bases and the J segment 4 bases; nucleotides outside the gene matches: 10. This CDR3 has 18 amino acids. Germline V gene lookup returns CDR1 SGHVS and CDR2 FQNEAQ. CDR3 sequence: CASSLPRTRGPGANVLTF. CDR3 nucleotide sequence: TGTGCCAGCAGCTTACCAAGAACCAGGGGGCCGGGGGCCAACGTCCTGACTTTC. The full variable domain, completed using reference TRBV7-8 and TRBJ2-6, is GAGVSQSPRYKVAKRGQDVALRCDPISGHVSLFWYQQALGQGPEFLTYFQNEAQLDKSGLPSDRFFAERPEGSVSTLKIQRTQQEDSAVYLCASSLPRTRGPGANVLTFGAGSRLTVL.

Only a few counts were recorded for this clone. CDR3 amino acids: CARRERQFLTDTQYF. The CDR3 DNA is TGTGCCCGCCGGGAGAGGCAATTCCTCACAGATACGCAGTATTTT. The chain joins TRBV30 to TRBJ2-3; maybe TRBD2 (6 bases). There are 15 residues in the CDR3. V was cut by 8 bases and J by 2 bases, with 20 bases left in between. Germline loops: CDR1 GTSNPN, CDR2 SVGIG (reference sequence).

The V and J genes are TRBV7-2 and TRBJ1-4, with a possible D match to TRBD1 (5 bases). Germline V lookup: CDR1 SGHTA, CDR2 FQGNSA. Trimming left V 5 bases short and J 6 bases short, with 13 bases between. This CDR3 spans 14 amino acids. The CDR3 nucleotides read TGTGCCAGCAGCCCGAGGGGAGGATATGAAAAACTGTTTTTT. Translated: CASSPRGGYEKLFF.

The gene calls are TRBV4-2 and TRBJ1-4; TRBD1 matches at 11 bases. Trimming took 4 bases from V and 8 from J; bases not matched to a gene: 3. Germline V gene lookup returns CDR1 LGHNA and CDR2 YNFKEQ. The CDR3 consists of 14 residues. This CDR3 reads CASSLGQGDEKLFF. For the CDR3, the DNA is TGTGCCAGCAGCCTGGGACAGGGGGACGAAAAACTGTTTTTT.

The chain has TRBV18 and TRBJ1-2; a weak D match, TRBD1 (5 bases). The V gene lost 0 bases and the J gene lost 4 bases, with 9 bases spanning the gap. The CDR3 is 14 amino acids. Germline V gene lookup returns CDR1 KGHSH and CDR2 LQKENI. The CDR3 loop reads CASSPPGRGYGYTF. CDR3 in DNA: TGTGCCAGCTCACCACCAGGAAGGGGCTATGGCTACACCTTC. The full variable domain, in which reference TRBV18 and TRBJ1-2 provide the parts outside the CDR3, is NAGVMQNPRHLVRRRGQEARLRCSPMKGHSHVYWYRQLPEEGLKFMVYLQKENIIDESGMPKERFSAEFPKEGPSILRIQQVVRGDSAAYFCASSPPGRGYGYTFGSGTRLTVV.

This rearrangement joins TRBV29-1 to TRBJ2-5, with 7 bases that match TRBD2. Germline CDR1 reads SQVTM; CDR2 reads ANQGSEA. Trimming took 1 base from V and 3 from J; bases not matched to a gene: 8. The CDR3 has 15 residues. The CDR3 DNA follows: TGCAGCGTTGAAGGGTTTGCAGGGAGGGAAGAGACCCAGTACTTC. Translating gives CSVEGFAGREETQYF.

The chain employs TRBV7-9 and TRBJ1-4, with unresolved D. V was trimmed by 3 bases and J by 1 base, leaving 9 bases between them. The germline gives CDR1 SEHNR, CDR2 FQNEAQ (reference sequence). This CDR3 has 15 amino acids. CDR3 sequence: CASSFSGVTNEKLFF. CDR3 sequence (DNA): TGTGCCAGCAGCTTTTCGGGAGTAACTAATGAAAAACTGTTTTTT.

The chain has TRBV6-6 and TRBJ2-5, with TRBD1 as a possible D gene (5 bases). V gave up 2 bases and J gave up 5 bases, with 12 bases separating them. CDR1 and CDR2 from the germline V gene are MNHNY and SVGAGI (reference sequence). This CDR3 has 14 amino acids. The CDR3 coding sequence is TGTGCCAGCAGTTACAGGGGCCCCGGGGAGACCCAGTACTTC. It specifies CASSYRGPGETQYF.

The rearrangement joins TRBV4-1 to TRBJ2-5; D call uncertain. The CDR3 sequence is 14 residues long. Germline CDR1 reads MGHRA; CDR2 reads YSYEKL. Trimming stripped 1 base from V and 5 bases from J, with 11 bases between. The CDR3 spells CASSQVLVVETQYF. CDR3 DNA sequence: TGCGCCAGCAGCCAAGTTTTAGTAGTCGAGACCCAGTACTTC.

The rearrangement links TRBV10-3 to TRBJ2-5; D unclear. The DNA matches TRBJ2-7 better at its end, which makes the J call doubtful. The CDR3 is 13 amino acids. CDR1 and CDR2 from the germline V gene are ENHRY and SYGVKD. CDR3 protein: CAIAPSVDYEQYF. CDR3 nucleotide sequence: TGTGCCATCGCCCCGAGCGTCGACTACGAGCAGTACTTC.

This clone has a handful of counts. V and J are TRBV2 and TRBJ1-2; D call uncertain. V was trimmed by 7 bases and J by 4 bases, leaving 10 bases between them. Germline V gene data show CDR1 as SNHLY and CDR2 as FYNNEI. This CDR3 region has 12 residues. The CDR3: CASNTGSYGYTF. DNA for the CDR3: TGTGCCAGCAATACGGGGTCCTATGGCTACACCTTC. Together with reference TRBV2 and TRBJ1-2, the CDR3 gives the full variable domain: EPEVTQTPSHQVTQMGQEVILRCVPISNHLYFYWYRQILGQKVEFLVSFYNNEISEKSEIFDDQFSVERPDGSNFTLKIRSTKLEDSAMYFCASNTGSYGYTFGSGTRLTVV.

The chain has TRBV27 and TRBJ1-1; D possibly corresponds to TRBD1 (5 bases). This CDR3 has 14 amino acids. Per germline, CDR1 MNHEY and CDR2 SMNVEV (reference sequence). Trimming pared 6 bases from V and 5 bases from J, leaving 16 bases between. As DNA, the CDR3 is TGTGCCAGCAGCCCCTGGGGGGTGGGGACTGAAGCTTTCTTT. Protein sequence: CASSPWGVGTEAFF.

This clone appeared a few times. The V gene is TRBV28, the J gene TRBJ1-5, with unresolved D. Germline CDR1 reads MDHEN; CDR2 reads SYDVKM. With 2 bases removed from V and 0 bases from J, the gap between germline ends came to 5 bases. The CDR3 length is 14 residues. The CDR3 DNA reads TGTGCCAGCAGTTTACCTTATAGCAATCAGCCCCAGCATTTT. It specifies CASSLPYSNQPQHF.

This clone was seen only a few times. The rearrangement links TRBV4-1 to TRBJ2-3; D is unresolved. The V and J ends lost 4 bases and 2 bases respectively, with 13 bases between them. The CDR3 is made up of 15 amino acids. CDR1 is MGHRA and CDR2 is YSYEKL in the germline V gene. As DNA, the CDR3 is TGCGCCAGCAGCCCAACCCTGAGCCCCACAGATACGCAGTATTTT. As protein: CASSPTLSPTDTQYF.